These 4 T cell receptor beta chains were sequenced from one sample in a study of T cell responses to AZD1222 COVID-19 vaccine (dated by TCRdb to the early 2020s). Library construction relied on the immunoSEQ multiplex PCR assay. In its TCRdb copy, this immuneACCESS table keeps in-frame sequences only and misses some clones. Where compared with another copy, unresolved V genes explain less than half of these, and the others have no known cause. The sample profile shows 150,000 to 200,000 clones; 70% to 90% of them were found once. The biggest ten clones account for 5% to 7.5% of the sample. Per the publication, the time point label means: baseline before first vaccination. Sequenced material: peripheral blood, taken on day 0 of AZD1222 vaccination. These receptors were obtained from an adult in good health.

About this clone itself: The sample carries other DNA sequences with the same CDR3. The rearrangement links TRBV15 to TRBJ1-2; 9 positions agree with TRBD1. The CDR3 totals 15 residues. The trim removed 1 base at V and 2 bases at J, leaving 2 bases unmatched. The V gene's germline CDR1 is LNHNV and CDR2 YYDKDF (reference sequence). The CDR3 loop is CATSRGGQGNYGYTF. The CDR3 region has the DNA TGTGCCACCAGCAGAGGTGGACAGGGGAACTATGGCTACACCTTC.

The chain recombines TRBV6-5 with TRBJ2-1; D gene unclear. V was trimmed by 6 bases and J by 5 bases, leaving 11 bases between them. The CDR3 is 13 amino acids. The germline CDR1 and CDR2 sequences are MNHEY and SVGAGI. The CDR3 nucleotides are TGTGCCAGCAGCCCCGCCACCGACAATGAGCAGTTCTTC. Amino acids: CASSPATDNEQFF.

This clone was detected a few times. The chain carries TRBV5-1 and TRBJ2-5; D may correspond to TRBD1 or TRBD2 (6 bases each). The CDR3 has 17 residues. Trimming left V 2 bases short and J 1 base short, with 18 bases between. Germline-derived CDR1 and CDR2 are SGHRS and YFSETQ. CDR3 protein: CASSFLGAREFQETQYF. CDR3 nucleotides: TGCGCCAGCAGCTTCCTGGGGGCGCGGGAATTCCAAGAGACCCAGTACTTC.

The chain is built from TRBV15 and TRBJ2-1; D perhaps matches TRBD1 (6 bases). V lost 6 bases and J lost 5, with 20 bases in between. Germline-derived CDR1 and CDR2 are LNHNV and YYDKDF (reference sequence). The CDR3 consists of 16 residues. The CDR3 bases are TGTGCCACCAGGGGATGGGGGCCTCAGGACGACAATGAGCAGTTCTTC. Residues: CATRGWGPQDDNEQFF.